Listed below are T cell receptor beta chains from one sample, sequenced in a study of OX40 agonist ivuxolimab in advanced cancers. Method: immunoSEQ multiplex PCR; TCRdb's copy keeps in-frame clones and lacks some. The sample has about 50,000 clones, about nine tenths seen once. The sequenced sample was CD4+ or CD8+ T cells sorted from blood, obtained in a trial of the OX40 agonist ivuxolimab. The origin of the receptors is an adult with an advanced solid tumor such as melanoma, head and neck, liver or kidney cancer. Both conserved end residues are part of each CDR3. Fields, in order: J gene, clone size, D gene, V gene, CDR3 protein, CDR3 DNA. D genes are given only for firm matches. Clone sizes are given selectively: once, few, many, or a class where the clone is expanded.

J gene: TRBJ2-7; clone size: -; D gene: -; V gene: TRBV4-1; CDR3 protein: CASSRGLDYEQYF; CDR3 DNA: TGCGCCAGCAGCCGGGGTTTAGACTACGAGCAGTACTTC
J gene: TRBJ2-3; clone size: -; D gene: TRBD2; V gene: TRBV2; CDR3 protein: CASSAARGGETDTQYF; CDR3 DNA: TGTGCCAGCAGTGCGGCACGCGGGGGAGAAACAGATACGCAGTATTTT
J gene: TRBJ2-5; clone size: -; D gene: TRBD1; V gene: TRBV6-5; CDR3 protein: CASRGQGRYGETQYF; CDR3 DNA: TGTGCCAGCAGAGGACAGGGACGTTACGGGGAGACCCAGTACTTC
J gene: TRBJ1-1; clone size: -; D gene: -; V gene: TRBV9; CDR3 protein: CASSGRGMNTEAFF; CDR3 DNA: TGTGCCAGCAGCGGAAGGGGCATGAACACTGAAGCTTTCTTT
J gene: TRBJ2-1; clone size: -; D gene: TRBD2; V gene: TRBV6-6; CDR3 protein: CASSGGGTYNEQFF; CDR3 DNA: TGTGCCAGCAGCGGCGGGGGGACCTACAATGAGCAGTTCTTC
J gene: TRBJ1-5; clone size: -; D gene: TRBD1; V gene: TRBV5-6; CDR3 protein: CASSLAGGWSNQPQHF; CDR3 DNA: TGTGCCAGCAGCTTGGCAGGGGGCTGGAGCAATCAGCCCCAGCATTTT
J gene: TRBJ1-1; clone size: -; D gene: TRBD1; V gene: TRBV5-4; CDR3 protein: CASSFGTGDTEAFF; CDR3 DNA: TGTGCCAGCAGCTTTGGGACAGGGGACACTGAAGCTTTCTTT
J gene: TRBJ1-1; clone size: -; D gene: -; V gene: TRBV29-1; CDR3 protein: CSVGLNTEAFF; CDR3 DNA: TGCAGCGTTGGTCTGAACACTGAAGCTTTCTTT
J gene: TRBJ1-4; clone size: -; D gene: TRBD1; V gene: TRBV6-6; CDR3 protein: CATGTGGGNEKLFF; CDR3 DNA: TGTGCCACCGGGACAGGGGGCGGGAATGAAAAACTGTTTTTT
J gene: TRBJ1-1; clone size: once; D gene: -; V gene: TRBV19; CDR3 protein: CASSIWGTEAFF; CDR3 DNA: TGTGCCAGTAGTATCTGGGGGACTGAAGCTTTCTTT
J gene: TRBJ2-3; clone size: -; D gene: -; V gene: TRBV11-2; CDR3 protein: CASSPAQDLSTDTQYF; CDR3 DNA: TGTGCCAGCAGCCCCGCCCAAGACCTTAGCACAGATACGCAGTATTTT
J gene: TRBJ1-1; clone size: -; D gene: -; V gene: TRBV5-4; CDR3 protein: CASSLGTVEAFF; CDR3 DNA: TGTGCCAGCAGCTTGGGTACTGTTGAAGCTTTCTTT
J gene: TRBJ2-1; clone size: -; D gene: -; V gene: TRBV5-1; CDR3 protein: CASSFKGGTYNEQFF; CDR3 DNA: TGCGCCAGCAGCTTCAAGGGAGGCACCTACAATGAGCAGTTCTTC
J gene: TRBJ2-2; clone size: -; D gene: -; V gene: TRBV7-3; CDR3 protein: CASSWSRQELTGELFF; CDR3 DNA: TGTGCCAGCAGCTGGTCTCGACAGGAACTCACCGGGGAGCTGTTTTTT
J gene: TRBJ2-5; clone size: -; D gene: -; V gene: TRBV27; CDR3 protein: CASSVTSVETQYF; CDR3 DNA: TGTGCCAGCAGTGTCACCAGCGTGGAGACCCAGTACTTC
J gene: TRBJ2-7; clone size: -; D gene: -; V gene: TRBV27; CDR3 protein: CASRLGRGTYEQYF; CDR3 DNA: TGTGCCAGCAGACTAGGCCGGGGGACCTACGAGCAGTACTTC
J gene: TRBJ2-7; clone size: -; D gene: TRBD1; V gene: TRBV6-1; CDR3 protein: CASWGQQTYEQYF; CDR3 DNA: TGTGCCAGCTGGGGACAGCAAACCTACGAGCAGTACTTC
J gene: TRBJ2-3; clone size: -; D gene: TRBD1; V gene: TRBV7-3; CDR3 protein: CASSLGQGADTQYF; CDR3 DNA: TGTGCCAGCAGCTTAGGACAGGGGGCAGATACGCAGTATTTT
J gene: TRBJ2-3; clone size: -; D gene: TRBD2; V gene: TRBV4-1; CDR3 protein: CASSPGSGGDTQYF; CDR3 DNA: TGCGCCAGCAGCCCCGGTAGCGGGGGAGATACGCAGTATTTT
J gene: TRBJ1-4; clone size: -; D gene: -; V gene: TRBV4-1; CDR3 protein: CASSQELGMREKLFF; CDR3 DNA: TGCGCCAGCAGCCAAGAACTGGGAATGAGGGAAAAACTGTTTTTT
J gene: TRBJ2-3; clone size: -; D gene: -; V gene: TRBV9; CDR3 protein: CASTRTGGPADTQYF; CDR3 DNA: TGTGCCAGCACCCGGACCGGGGGCCCCGCAGATACGCAGTATTTT
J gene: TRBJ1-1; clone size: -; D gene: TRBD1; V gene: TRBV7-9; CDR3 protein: CASSSTGSKDTEAFF; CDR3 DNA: TGTGCCAGCAGCTCGACAGGGAGCAAGGACACTGAAGCTTTCTTT
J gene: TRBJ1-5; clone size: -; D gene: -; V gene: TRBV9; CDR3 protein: CASSEGGGNQPQHF; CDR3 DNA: TGTGCCAGCAGTGAAGGAGGAGGAAATCAGCCCCAGCATTTT
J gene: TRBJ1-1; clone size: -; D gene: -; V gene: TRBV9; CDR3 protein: CASSVGGVAEAFF; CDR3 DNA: TGTGCCAGCAGCGTAGGGGGGGTGGCTGAAGCTTTCTTT
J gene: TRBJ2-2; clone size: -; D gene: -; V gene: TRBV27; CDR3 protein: CASSLAGTGELFF; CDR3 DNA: TGTGCCAGCAGTTTAGCCGGCACCGGGGAGCTGTTTTTT
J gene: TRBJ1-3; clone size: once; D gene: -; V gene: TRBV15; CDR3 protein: CATSGGRSSGNTIYF; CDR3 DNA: TGTGCCACCAGCGGAGGACGGAGCTCTGGAAACACCATATATTTT
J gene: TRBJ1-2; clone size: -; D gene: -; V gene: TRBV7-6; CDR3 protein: CASSYWRGGYGYTF; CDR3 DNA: TGTGCCAGCAGTTACTGGAGGGGGGGCTATGGCTACACCTTC
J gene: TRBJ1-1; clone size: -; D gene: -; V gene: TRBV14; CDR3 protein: CASSQKWYPLSEAFF; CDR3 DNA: TGTGCCAGCAGCCAAAAGTGGTACCCGCTCTCTGAAGCTTTCTTT
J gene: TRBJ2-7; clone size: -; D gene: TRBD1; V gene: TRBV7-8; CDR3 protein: CASSPGTGEPYEQYF; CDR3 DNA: TGTGCCAGCAGCCCGGGGACAGGGGAACCCTACGAGCAGTACTTC
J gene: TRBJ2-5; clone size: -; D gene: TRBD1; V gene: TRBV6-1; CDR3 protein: CASSEWAGGQETQYF; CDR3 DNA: TGTGCCAGCAGTGAATGGGCAGGGGGCCAAGAGACCCAGTACTTC
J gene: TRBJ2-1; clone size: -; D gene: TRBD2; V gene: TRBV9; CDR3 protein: CASSVDRLAGRGEQFF; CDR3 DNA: TGTGCCAGCAGCGTAGACCGACTAGCGGGGCGGGGTGAGCAGTTCTTC
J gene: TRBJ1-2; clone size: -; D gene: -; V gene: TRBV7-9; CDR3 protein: CASSLETENYGYTF; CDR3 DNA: TGTGCCAGCAGCTTGGAGACGGAGAACTATGGCTACACCTTC
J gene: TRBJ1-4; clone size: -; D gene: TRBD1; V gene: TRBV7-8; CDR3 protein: CASSFDTGGPNEKLFF; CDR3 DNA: TGTGCCAGCAGCTTTGATACAGGGGGCCCTAATGAAAAACTGTTTTTT
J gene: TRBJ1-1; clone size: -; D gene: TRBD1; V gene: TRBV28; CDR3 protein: CASISYVGQPEAFF; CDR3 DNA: TGTGCCAGCATCTCTTATGTGGGACAGCCTGAAGCTTTCTTT
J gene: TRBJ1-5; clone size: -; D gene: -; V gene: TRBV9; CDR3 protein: CASSVGGFNQPQHF; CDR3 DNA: TGTGCCAGCAGCGTAGGAGGGTTCAATCAGCCCCAGCATTTT
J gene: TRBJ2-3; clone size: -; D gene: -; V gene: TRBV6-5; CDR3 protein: CASSYSNVDTQYF; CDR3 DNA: TGTGCCAGCAGTTACTCGAACGTAGATACGCAGTATTTT
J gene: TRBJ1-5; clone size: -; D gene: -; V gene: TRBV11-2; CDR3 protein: CASSLGGGSNQPQHF; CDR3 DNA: TGTGCCAGCAGCTTAGGTGGAGGGAGCAATCAGCCCCAGCATTTT
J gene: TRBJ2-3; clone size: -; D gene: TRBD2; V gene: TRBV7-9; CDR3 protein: CASSFGGYTDTQYF; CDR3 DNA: TGTGCCAGCAGCTTCGGGGGGTACACAGATACGCAGTATTTT
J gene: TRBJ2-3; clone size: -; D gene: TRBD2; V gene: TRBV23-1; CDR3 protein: CASSRAPGGRADTQYF; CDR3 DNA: TGCGCCAGCAGTCGCGCGCCGGGAGGCCGGGCAGATACGCAGTATTTT
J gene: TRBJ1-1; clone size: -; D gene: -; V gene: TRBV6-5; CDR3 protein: CASSRGGTEAFF; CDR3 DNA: TGTGCCAGCAGTAGAGGGGGCACTGAAGCTTTCTTT
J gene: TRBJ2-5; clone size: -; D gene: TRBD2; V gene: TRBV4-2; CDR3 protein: CASSSRTSGGSQETQYF; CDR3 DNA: TGTGCCAGCAGCTCGAGGACTAGCGGGGGGTCTCAAGAGACCCAGTACTTC
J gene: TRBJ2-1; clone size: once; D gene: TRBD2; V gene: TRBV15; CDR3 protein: CATSKRGNSYNEQFF; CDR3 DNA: TGTGCCACTAGCAAGCGGGGGAATTCCTACAATGAGCAGTTCTTC
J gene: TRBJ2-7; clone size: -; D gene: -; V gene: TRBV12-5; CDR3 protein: CASGPAGGGASYEQYF; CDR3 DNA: TGTGCTAGTGGTCCCGCCGGGGGCGGGGCCTCCTACGAGCAGTACTTC
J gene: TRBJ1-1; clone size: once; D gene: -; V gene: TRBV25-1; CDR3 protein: CASSESDSWNTEAFF; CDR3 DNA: TGTGCCAGCAGTGAATCGGACAGTTGGAACACTGAAGCTTTCTTT
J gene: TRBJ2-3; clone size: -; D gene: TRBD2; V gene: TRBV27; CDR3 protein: CASSSGTSGVLTDTQYF; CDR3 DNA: TGTGCCAGCAGTTCCGGGACTAGCGGGGTCCTCACAGATACGCAGTATTTT
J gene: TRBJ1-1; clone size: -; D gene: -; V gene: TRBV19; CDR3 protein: CASSMGGRASEAFF; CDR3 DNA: TGTGCCAGTAGTATGGGGGGCAGGGCCTCTGAAGCTTTCTTT
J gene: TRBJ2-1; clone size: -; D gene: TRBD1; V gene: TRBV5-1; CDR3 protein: CASSGTYRGIWYNEQFF; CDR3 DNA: TGCGCCAGCAGCGGGACGTACAGGGGGATCTGGTACAATGAGCAGTTCTTC
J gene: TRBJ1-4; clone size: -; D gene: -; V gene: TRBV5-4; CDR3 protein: CASSLAGEVEKLFF; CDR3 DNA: TGTGCCAGCAGCTTGGCAGGGGAAGTGGAAAAACTGTTTTTT
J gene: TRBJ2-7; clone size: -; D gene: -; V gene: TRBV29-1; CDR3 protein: CSVESVGIYEQYF; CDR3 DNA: TGCAGCGTTGAATCGGTGGGGATCTACGAGCAGTACTTC
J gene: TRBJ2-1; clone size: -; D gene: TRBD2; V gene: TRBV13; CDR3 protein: CASSLRLAGLYEQFF; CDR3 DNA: TGTGCCAGCAGCTTACGACTAGCGGGATTGTATGAGCAGTTCTTC
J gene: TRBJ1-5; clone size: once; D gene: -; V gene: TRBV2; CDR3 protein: CASSWRESNQPQHF; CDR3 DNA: TGTGCCAGCAGTTGGAGGGAAAGCAATCAGCCCCAGCATTTT
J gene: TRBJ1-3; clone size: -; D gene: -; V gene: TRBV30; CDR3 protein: CAWSVLGDTIYF; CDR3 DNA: TGTGCCTGGAGTGTACTCGGGGACACCATATATTTT
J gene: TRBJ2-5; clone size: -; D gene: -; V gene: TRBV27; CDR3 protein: CASSLAVKETQYF; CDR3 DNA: TGTGCCAGCAGTTTAGCGGTAAAAGAGACCCAGTACTTC
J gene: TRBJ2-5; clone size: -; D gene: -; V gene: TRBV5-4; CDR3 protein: CASSLEGYQETQYF; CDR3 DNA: TGTGCCAGCAGCCTGGAAGGTTACCAAGAGACCCAGTACTTC
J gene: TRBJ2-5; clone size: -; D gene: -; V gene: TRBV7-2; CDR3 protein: CASSSRGRVTQYF; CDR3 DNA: TGTGCCAGCAGCTCCAGGGGGAGGGTGACCCAGTACTTC
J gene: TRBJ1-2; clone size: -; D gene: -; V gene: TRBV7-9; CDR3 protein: CASSDDSSHGYTF; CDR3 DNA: TGTGCCAGCAGCGACGACAGTTCCCATGGCTACACCTTC
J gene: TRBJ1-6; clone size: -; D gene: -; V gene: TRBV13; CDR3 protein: CASSLTGKPLHF; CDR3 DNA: TGTGCCAGCAGCTTGACCGGTAAACCCCTCCACTTT
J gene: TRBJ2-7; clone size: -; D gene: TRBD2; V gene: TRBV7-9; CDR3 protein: CASSLDGGAVSYEQYF; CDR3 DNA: TGTGCCAGCAGCTTAGACGGGGGGGCCGTTTCTTACGAGCAGTACTTC